These T cell receptor beta chains were read from a single sample in a study of CD8 T cells in Susac syndrome. A single record per CDR3 protein comes from TCRdb applying MiXCR to the immunoSEQ multiplex PCR reads. The sample includes 180,000 or so distinct CDR3 sequences, around 96% of them seen just once. Sequenced input: CD4+ T cells from PBMCs. The source of these receptors is a human donor with multiple sclerosis. Each CDR3 is given with its conserved first and last residue. A D gene is named only where the DNA matches it firmly. Clone size is given for some rows only: seen once, a few or many times, or a class if the clone is expanded.

abundance	v_gene	d_gene	j_gene	CDR3aa	CDR3nt
NA	TRBV24-1	NA	TRBJ1-1	CATSDHSGAYDTEAFF	TGTGCCACCAGTGACCACTCAGGGGCCTACGACACTGAAGCTTTCTTT
NA	TRBV29-1	NA	TRBJ1-1	CSVDATGEAFF	TGCAGCGTGGACGCGACTGGGGAAGCTTTCTTT
NA	TRBV12-3/TRBV12-4	NA	TRBJ1-1	CASGAEAFF	TGTGCCAGCGGGGCTGAAGCTTTCTTT
NA	TRBV25-1	NA	TRBJ2-1	CASSEPRGGDNEQFF	TGTGCCAGCAGTGAACCCCGGGGTGGCGACAATGAGCAGTTCTTC
NA	TRBV15	NA	TRBJ2-7	CATEKGSFEQYF	TGTGCCACCGAGAAAGGGAGCTTCGAGCAGTACTTC
NA	TRBV12-3/TRBV12-4	TRBD1	TRBJ2-7	CASNDRGSYEQYF	TGTGCCAGCAATGACAGGGGCTCCTACGAGCAGTACTTC
NA	TRBV27	NA	TRBJ2-3	CASKAGATDTQYF	TGTGCCAGCAAGGCAGGGGCTACAGATACGCAGTATTTT
NA	TRBV7-9	NA	TRBJ1-2	CASSSGGYTF	TGTGCCAGCAGCTCCGGGGGCTACACCTTC
NA	TRBV30	NA	TRBJ2-4	CAWIHGTTTTLAKNIQYF	TGTGCCTGGATCCACGGAACAACAACTACGCTAGCCAAAAACATTCAGTACTTC
NA	TRBV5-4	NA	TRBJ1-6	CASSLVSGGGDSPLHF	TGTGCCAGCAGCTTGGTCTCTGGGGGAGGCGATTCACCCCTCCACTTT
NA	TRBV5-1	NA	TRBJ1-5	CASSLDGSNQPQHF	TGTGCCAGCAGTCTGGACGGGAGCAATCAGCCCCAGCATTTT
NA	TRBV24-1	NA	TRBJ2-3	CATSQDNTDTQYF	TGTGCCACCAGCCAAGATAACACAGATACGCAGTATTTT
NA	TRBV27	NA	TRBJ2-1	CASSKGFAEFF	TGTGCCAGTTCAAAGGGATTCGCGGAGTTCTTC
once	TRBV19	TRBD2	TRBJ2-1	CASTALSGGARNEQFF	TGTGCCAGTACCGCGCTAAGCGGGGGGGCCAGAAATGAGCAGTTCTTC
NA	TRBV12-3/TRBV12-4	NA	TRBJ1-1	CASSFSDIQNTEAFF	TGTGCCAGCAGTTTTTCGGACATCCAGAACACTGAAGCTTTCTTT
NA	TRBV9	TRBD1	TRBJ2-5	CASSGRDRVYQETQYF	TGTGCCAGCAGCGGCCGGGACAGAGTGTACCAAGAGACCCAGTACTTC
NA	TRBV20-1	TRBD2	TRBJ2-3	CSAIAGGSTDTQYF	TGCAGTGCTATAGCGGGAGGCAGCACAGATACGCAGTATTTT
NA	TRBV9	TRBD1	TRBJ2-7	CASSTTPGQGYYEQYF	TGTGCCAGCAGCACTACCCCCGGACAGGGCTACTACGAGCAGTACTTC
NA	TRBV12-3/TRBV12-4	NA	TRBJ2-7	CASSLLPDRPTYEQYF	TGTGCCAGCAGTTTACTCCCAGACAGGCCAACCTACGAGCAGTACTTC
NA	TRBV7-3	TRBD1	TRBJ1-1	CASSPAGGTGTEAFF	TGTGCCAGCAGCCCAGCAGGGGGCACGGGGACTGAAGCTTTCTTT
NA	TRBV20-1	NA	TRBJ1-3	CSAYRNTGNTIYF	TGCAGTGCTTACAGGAACACTGGAAACACCATATATTTT
NA	TRBV3-1	NA	TRBJ1-6	CASSAGRINSPLHF	TGTGCCAGCAGCGCGGGACGGATTAATTCACCCCTCCACTTT
NA	TRBV20-1	TRBD1	TRBJ2-1	CSARYRDRGNEQFF	TGCAGTGCGAGATACCGGGACAGGGGAAATGAGCAGTTCTTC
NA	TRBV12-3/TRBV12-4	NA	TRBJ1-4	CASSSITWGTNEKLFF	TGTGCCAGCAGTTCCATCACCTGGGGGACTAATGAAAAACTGTTTTTT
NA	TRBV24-1	TRBD2	TRBJ2-3	CATSDLGIRLAVDTDTQYF	TGTGCCACCAGTGATTTGGGCATTCGGCTAGCGGTCGACACAGATACGCAGTATTTT
NA	TRBV19	TRBD1	TRBJ1-5	CASSDGQGADRPQHF	TGTGCCAGTAGTGATGGACAGGGGGCGGACCGGCCCCAGCATTTT
NA	TRBV20-1	NA	TRBJ2-3	CSAREGGPTDTQYF	TGCAGTGCCCGAGAGGGGGGCCCCACAGATACGCAGTATTTT
NA	TRBV5-1	NA	TRBJ1-2	CASSKDVNYGYTF	TGCGCCAGCAGCAAGGACGTGAACTATGGCTACACCTTC
NA	TRBV30	TRBD2	TRBJ2-1	CAWCSGISYNEQFF	TGTGCCTGGTGTAGCGGGATCTCCTACAATGAGCAGTTCTTC
NA	TRBV5-6	TRBD2	TRBJ2-7	CASSWPSGGSYEQYF	TGTGCCAGCAGCTGGCCCAGCGGGGGTTCCTACGAGCAGTACTTC
NA	TRBV7-9	NA	TRBJ2-7	CASSKGQGPREEQYF	TGTGCCAGCAGCAAAGGACAGGGACCGCGGGAGGAGCAGTACTTC